One and the same sample provided the 16 T cell receptor beta chains below, sequenced in a study of Graves' ophthalmopathy and Graves' hyperthyroidism. As the template, RNA transcripts were used to amplify TCR beta CDR3 regions. The authors performed first-round RT-PCR with HTBI primers and then a second-round multiplex PCR. Using its own MiXCR run on the multiplex PCR reads, TCRdb lists one record per CDR3 protein. The top ten hold over 7.5% of the sample, which has approximately 210,000 distinct CDR3 sequences, about 32% seen once. The sequenced material came from peripheral blood. The receptors derive from a man aged 50 or older with Graves' ophthalmopathy.

The V gene is TRBV6-5, the J gene TRBJ1-2; D might be TRBD1 (6 bases). Germline CDR1 MNHEY, CDR2 SVGAGI. Trimming left V 0 bases short and J 3 bases short, with 17 bases between. CDR3 length: 17 residues. CDR3 in DNA: TGTGCCAGCAGTTACTCACCAGGACAGCGTAGGGACTATGGCTACACCTTC. It codes for CASSYSPGQRRDYGYTF.

This clonotype was seen many times. The chain couples TRBV7-2 to TRBJ2-5; tentatively, D is TRBD1 (6 bases). The germline V gene encodes CDR1 SGHTA and CDR2 FQGNSA. The germline V and J ends were trimmed by 6 bases and 2 bases, with 16 bases remaining between them. This CDR3 region has 15 residues. CDR3 region: CASSFTGFRQETQYF. In DNA form, the CDR3 reads TGTGCCAGCAGTTTCACAGGGTTTCGGCAAGAGACCCAGTACTTC.

Many counts were recorded for this clonotype. The V call is TRBV10-1, the J call TRBJ2-7; possibly TRBD1 or TRBD2 for D (5 bases each). The CDR3 runs 14 residues. Trimming took 2 bases from V and 6 from J, leaving 14 bases between them. Germline V lookup: CDR1 WNHNN, CDR2 SYGVQD (reference sequence). The CDR3, as DNA: TGCGCCAGCAGTGAGGGGGCCGGGGATCCCGAGCAGTACTTC. Its protein product is CASSEGAGDPEQYF.

This clonotype occurred many times. The gene calls are TRBV20-1 and TRBJ2-4, with TRBD2 matching over 14 bases. Germline CDR1 is DFQATT and CDR2 is SNEGSKA (reference sequence). Trimming cost V 3 bases and J 3 bases; bases outside gene matches: 13. This CDR3 is 19 amino acids long. CDR3 region: CSASDSTSGRALGKNIQYF. CDR3 sequence (DNA): TGCAGTGCTAGTGATTCGACTAGCGGGAGGGCCCTGGGCAAAAACATTCAGTACTTC.

This clonotype was counted at least ten times. V is TRBV6-2 or TRBV6-3 and J is TRBJ1-5, with D tentatively TRBD1 (5 bases). The CDR3 contains 17 residues. Germline V gene lookup returns CDR1 MNHEY and CDR2 SVGEGT. V lost 6 bases and J lost 0, with 18 bases in between. The CDR3 loop reads CASSPLGKGPSNQPQHF. The CDR3 DNA reads as TGTGCCAGCAGCCCCTTGGGGAAGGGGCCTAGCAATCAGCCCCAGCATTTT.

This clonotype has just one count. The rearrangement uses TRBV6-5 and TRBJ1-1; D may be TRBD1 (5 bases). CDR3 size: 13 residues. In germline, CDR1 is MNHEY, CDR2 SVGAGI. V lost 0 bases to trimming and J lost 6 bases, with 8 bases between them. The CDR3: CASSYSSGPEAFF. The CDR3 DNA follows: TGTGCCAGCAGTTACTCATCAGGGCCTGAAGCTTTCTTT.

This clonotype has ten or more counts. V usage is TRBV12-3 or TRBV12-4 and J usage is TRBJ1-1, with D perhaps matching TRBD1 (6 bases). Trimming stripped 5 bases from V and 4 bases from J, with 20 bases between. The CDR3 is made up of 16 amino acids. The CDR3 sequence: CASSPLEGVESTEAFF. CDR3 DNA: TGTGCCAGCAGTCCCCTTGAGGGGGTGGAGTCCACTGAAGCTTTCTTT.

Written as DNA, the CDR3 is TGCAGCGTTGCCGCCGCGAGGGGCGCCTCCTACGAGCAGTACTTC. As protein: CSVAAARGASYEQYF. The chain carries TRBV29-1 and TRBJ2-7, with D possibly being TRBD1 or TRBD2 (5 bases each). This CDR3 is 15 amino acids long. Trimming shortened V by 4 bases and J by 0 bases, and 16 bases separated the two germline ends. Germline CDR1 and CDR2: SQVTM and ANQGSEA.

This clonotype was seen a few times. The V and J genes are TRBV3-1 and TRBJ1-5; D gene uncertain. The CDR3 is 13 amino acids. Looked up from germline, CDR1 is LGHDT and CDR2 is YNNKEL (reference sequence). With 3 bases removed from V and 4 bases from J, the gap between germline ends came to 7 bases. The CDR3 region has the DNA TGTGCCAGCAGCCAGAGTCTTAATCAGCCCCAGCATTTT. It translates to CASSQSLNQPQHF.

This clonotype was seen at least ten times. This sequence joins TRBV12-3 or TRBV12-4 and TRBJ2-7; unclear D gene. Trimming took off 0 bases at V and 5 bases at J, with 5 bases between the two ends. This CDR3 has 12 amino acids. The CDR3 DNA follows: TGTGCCAGCAGTTTAGCGAGTCACGAGCAGTACTTC. This sequence encodes CASSLASHEQYF.

This chain links TRBV12-3 or TRBV12-4 with TRBJ2-7; 11 nucleotides match TRBD2. This CDR3 contains 14 residues. Trimming cost V 3 bases and J 5 bases; bases outside gene matches: 3. CDR3 sequence: CASSFLAGGHEQYF. The CDR3 nucleotides are TGTGCCAGCAGTTTTCTAGCGGGAGGCCACGAGCAGTACTTC.

This clonotype was counted ten times or more. The chain recombines TRBV6-1 with TRBJ2-7; D perhaps matches TRBD1 (6 bases). The V end lost 6 bases, the J end lost 1 base, and 13 bases lay between the germline ends. The CDR3 spans 14 residues. Per germline, CDR1 MNHNS and CDR2 SASEGT. CDR3 bases: TGTGCCAGCAGCTCCTTCGACAGGTCCTACGAGCAGTACTTC. Its translation: CASSSFDRSYEQYF.

This clonotype was observed many times. The V call is TRBV19, the J call TRBJ1-1; D is perhaps TRBD1 (5 bases). Looked up from germline, CDR1 is LNHDA and CDR2 is SQIVND (reference sequence). Trimming removed 10 bases from V and 1 base from J, with 13 bases in between. The CDR3 runs to 13 residues. The CDR3 sequence is CATSGFGNTEAFF. The DNA of the CDR3 is TGTGCCACATCAGGGTTTGGGAACACTGAAGCTTTCTTT. Complete variable domain (other parts from reference TRBV19 and TRBJ1-1): DGGITQSPKYLFRKEGQNVTLSCEQNLNHDAMYWYRQDPGQGLRLIYYSQIVNDFQKGDIAEGYSVSREKKESFPLTVTSAQKNPTAFYLCATSGFGNTEAFFGQGTRLTVV.

This clonotype was seen only once. The V call is TRBV6-1, the J call TRBJ2-7; D gene ambiguous. The CDR3 totals 16 residues. Germline values: CDR1 MNHNS, CDR2 SASEGT. Trimming removed 2 bases at V and 3 bases at J, with 17 bases between. CDR3 region: CASSETSWRSVYEQYF. CDR3 nucleotides: TGTGCCAGCAGTGAAACGTCTTGGCGCTCCGTCTACGAGCAGTACTTC.

This clonotype was seen ten or more times. V is TRBV30 and J is TRBJ2-7, with D unclear. The CDR3 contains 13 residues. Trimming removed 5 bases at V and 6 bases at J, with 17 bases between. The germline CDR1 and CDR2 sequences are GTSNPN and SVGIG (reference sequence). Written as DNA, the CDR3 is TGTGCCTGGCGCAGGCCACAATCGGGCGAGCAGTACTTC. It translates to CAWRRPQSGEQYF.

This clonotype has at least ten counts. The chain employs TRBV11-2 and TRBJ1-6; TRBD1 matches at 7 bases. From germline, CDR1 is SGHAT and CDR2 FQNNGV. V trimming: 4 bases; J trimming: 7 bases; junction bases outside the gene matches: 10. The CDR3 spans 16 residues. In nucleotides, the CDR3 is TGTGCCAGCAGCTCCATCCGGGACAGAGTAAATTCACCCCTCCACTTT. This encodes CASSSIRDRVNSPLHF.